A selection of T cell receptor beta chains follows, all from one sample in a study of cytomegalovirus exposure and HLA in healthy donors. Repertoires were generated with immunoSEQ multiplex PCR, while TCRdb's copy carries only in-frame clones and drops some. The profile shows some 140,000 clones, approximately 79% of them singletons. Sequencing input: PBMCs. The receptors were sampled from a woman aged 45-65 years in good health and CMV-seropositive. Each CDR3 is given with its conserved first and last residue. D genes are given only for firm matches. A clone size is listed for some rows: how often the clone was seen (once, few, many), or a class if it is expanded.

j_call clone_size v_call d_call cdr3_nt cdr3_aa
TRBJ2-7 . TRBV5-1 . TGCGCCAGCAGCCAAGGACATGCCGAGCAGTACTTC CASSQGHAEQYF
TRBJ2-1 . TRBV15 TRBD2 TGTGCCACCAGCGTACTCACTAGCGGGGGGGCCGATGAGCAGTTCTTC CATSVLTSGGADEQFF
TRBJ1-1 . TRBV5-1 . TGCGCCAGCAGCTCCACCAGGACTGGAAACACTGAAGCTTTCTTT CASSSTRTGNTEAFF
TRBJ2-3 . TRBV7-3 TRBD2 TGTGCCAGCAGCTCTGGGACTAGCGGGGGGGCCGGCACAGATACGCAGTATTTT CASSSGTSGGAGTDTQYF
TRBJ1-6 once TRBV5-8 . TGTGCCAGCAGCTTCCCGGTGCGGCGCTCCTATAATTCACCCCTCCACTTT CASSFPVRRSYNSPLHF
TRBJ1-3 few TRBV2 TRBD1 TGTGCCAGCAGTTGGACAGGGGGCTCTGGAAACACCATATATTTT CASSWTGGSGNTIYF
TRBJ2-1 . TRBV7-8 TRBD2 TGTGCCAGCAGCCTCAGATACACTAGCGGGGGGGACAATGAGCAGTTCTTC CASSLRYTSGGDNEQFF
TRBJ2-1 few TRBV6-1 . TGTGCCAGCAGTGACCGGACTGCCCTAAAGAGCTCCTACAATGAGCAGTTCTTC CASSDRTALKSSYNEQFF
TRBJ2-3 . TRBV7-6 . TGTGCCAGCAGCTTAGAACGGCCGGGCAGGGGCACAGATACGCAGTATTTT CASSLERPGRGTDTQYF
TRBJ2-7 . TRBV25-1 TRBD1 TGTGCCAGCAGTGAATTCTCCGGGACAGGGGCCTACGAGCAGTACTTC CASSEFSGTGAYEQYF
TRBJ1-5 . TRBV19 . TGTGCCAGTAGTATAGCTCCGGGTCTCAAAAATCAGCCCCAGCATTTT CASSIAPGLKNQPQHF
TRBJ2-5 . TRBV19 . TGTGCCAGTAGTACGTGGCAGGGAGAGACCCAGTACTTC CASSTWQGETQYF
TRBJ2-1 . TRBV9 . TGTGCCAGCAGCGCCTCCCCGGGGGGCCTTGGTGAGCAGTTCTTC CASSASPGGLGEQFF
TRBJ2-7 few TRBV11-2 . TGTGCCAGCAGCTTAAGCGGGTACTACGAAGGGCAGTACTTC CASSLSGYYEGQYF
TRBJ2-5 once TRBV2 TRBD1 TGTGCCAGCAGCGCACAGGGGCCCGAGACCCAGTACTTC CASSAQGPETQYF
TRBJ1-2 . TRBV5-1 . TGCGCCAGCAGCTCGCCCGCCGGGGAACGCTATGGCTACACCTTC CASSSPAGERYGYTF
TRBJ2-3 once TRBV14 . TGTGCCAGCAGCCCTGTGACAGATACGCAGTATTTT CASSPVTDTQYF
TRBJ1-5 . TRBV10-3 TRBD1 TGTGTCATCAGTGGGACAGGGGAAGGTCAGCCCCAGCATTTT CVISGTGEGQPQHF
TRBJ2-5 . TRBV7-2 . TGTGCCAGCAGCTTAGCGGGGGGGCGGCAAGAGACCCAGTACTTC CASSLAGGRQETQYF
TRBJ2-7 few TRBV7-2 . TGTGCCAGCAGCCGTACAGGGTACTACGAGCAGTACTTC CASSRTGYYEQYF
TRBJ1-2 . TRBV6-5 . TGTGCCAGCAGTTACTCGAATGGAGTAGGTGGCTACACCTTC CASSYSNGVGGYTF
TRBJ2-5 . TRBV7-8 . TGTGCCAGCAGCTTAGTTCGGGCAGGGCGAGAGACCCAGTACTTC CASSLVRAGRETQYF
TRBJ2-2 . TRBV6-1 TRBD1 TGTGCCAGCAGCCGCGGGACAGGGGACACCGGGGAGCTGTTTTTT CASSRGTGDTGELFF
TRBJ1-2 . TRBV19 . TGTGCCAGTAGTATCCCGGGGGCTAACTATGGCTACACCTTC CASSIPGANYGYTF
TRBJ2-3 . TRBV5-8 TRBD1 TGTGCCAGCAGCCACCCAGGGGGTAGCACAGATACGCAGTATTTT CASSHPGGSTDTQYF
TRBJ1-2 once TRBV7-9 . TGTGCCAGCAGCTTAGGAGATGGTGGCTACACCTTC CASSLGDGGYTF
TRBJ2-2 . TRBV6-5 TRBD1 TGTGCCAGCAGTTACTTAGACAGGGGATTCACCGGGGAGCTGTTTTTT CASSYLDRGFTGELFF
TRBJ2-1 . TRBV6-5 TRBD2 TGTGCCAGCACCCCGAGCGGGGGGGCCCCTCGAGAGCAGTTCTTC CASTPSGGAPREQFF
TRBJ2-2 . TRBV5-1 . TGCGCCAGCAGCCTACAGGGTGGAGCCGGGGAGCTGTTTTTT CASSLQGGAGELFF
TRBJ1-3 few TRBV15 . TGTGCCACCAGCCTATCGCCTGCGGGTCTCTCTGGAAACACCATATATTTT CATSLSPAGLSGNTIYF
TRBJ2-6 once TRBV5-6 . TGTGCCAGGTACAGGGTTGGGGCCAACGTCCTGACTTTC CARYRVGANVLTF
TRBJ2-3 . TRBV11-2 TRBD1 TGTGCCAGCAGAAATATTCAGGACAGGGGGCTCGGTGATACGCAGTATTTT CASRNIQDRGLGDTQYF
TRBJ1-6 once TRBV5-4 . TGTGCCAGCAGCTTGCAGGGGCTGGATTCACCCCTCCACTTT CASSLQGLDSPLHF
TRBJ2-7 few TRBV28 . TGTGCCAGCACCCTCGGGGGTAACGAGCAGTACTTC CASTLGGNEQYF
TRBJ2-5 few TRBV4-2 TRBD2 TGTGCCAGCAGCCCCGGGACTAGCGGGTTCCAAGAGACCCAGTACTTC CASSPGTSGFQETQYF
TRBJ2-1 . TRBV7-3 . TGTGCCAGCAGCTTCGGGGGAACCTCCTACAATGAGCAGTTCTTC CASSFGGTSYNEQFF
TRBJ2-4 once TRBV19 TRBD1 TGTGCCAGTAGTTCGGGACAGGGGGACATTCAGTACTTC CASSSGQGDIQYF
TRBJ1-1 . TRBV5-4 TRBD1 TGTGCCAGCAGCCCGGGACAGTCGAACACTGAAGCTTTCTTT CASSPGQSNTEAFF
TRBJ2-7 few TRBV5-1 . TGCGCCAGCAGCTTGGCCGCAACAGGCGTCTCCTACGAGCAGTACTTC CASSLAATGVSYEQYF
TRBJ2-4 . TRBV19 . TGTGCCAGTAGTATAGATACACCCCCAGGAGCCAAAAACATTCAGTACTTC CASSIDTPPGAKNIQYF
TRBJ2-5 . TRBV9 TRBD2 TGTGCCAGCAGCGGGACTAGCGGGGGGTACGAAGAGACCCAGTACTTC CASSGTSGGYEETQYF
TRBJ1-2 . TRBV10-3 TRBD1 TGTGCCATCAGTGAGGGCCAGGGGGCGTACTATGGCTACACCTTC CAISEGQGAYYGYTF
TRBJ1-1 . TRBV28 . TGTGCCAGCAGTTTCGAACTTGGCACTGAAGCTTTCTTT CASSFELGTEAFF
TRBJ2-1 . TRBV9 TRBD2 TGTGCCAGCAGCGTGGTATTAGCGGGGGGTGGTAGTGAGCAGTTCTTC CASSVVLAGGGSEQFF
TRBJ1-1 . TRBV18 . TGTGCCAGCTCACCACCGGATGTAGGGAGTAGATCTGAGGGGAACACTGAAGCTTTCTTT CASSPPDVGSRSEGNTEAFF
TRBJ2-2 . TRBV28 . TGTGCCAGCAGTTTATGGGACTTCTCGAACACCGGGGAGCTGTTTTTT CASSLWDFSNTGELFF
TRBJ1-2 . TRBV5-4 . TGTGCCAGCAGCTCGGGACGGGAGGGGTTCTATGGCTACACCTTC CASSSGREGFYGYTF
TRBJ1-5 . TRBV10-3 TRBD1 TGTGCCATCAGTATTTCGGGACAGAGCAATCAGCCCCAGCATTTT CAISISGQSNQPQHF
TRBJ2-5 . TRBV11-2 TRBD2 TGTGCCAGCAGCTTACTAGCGGGGGGTTGGGAGACCCAGTACTTC CASSLLAGGWETQYF
TRBJ2-7 . TRBV2 TRBD2 TGTGCCACCACGCGGGGGGCACGCTACGAGCAGTACTTC CATTRGARYEQYF
TRBJ2-6 once TRBV7-3 . TGTGCCAGCAGATTGGACATTCAGTCTGGCTCTGGGGCCAACGTCCTGACTTTC CASRLDIQSGSGANVLTF
TRBJ1-2 . TRBV28 . TGTGCCAGCAGTTTGGGAGGACCGGGCTACACCTTC CASSLGGPGYTF